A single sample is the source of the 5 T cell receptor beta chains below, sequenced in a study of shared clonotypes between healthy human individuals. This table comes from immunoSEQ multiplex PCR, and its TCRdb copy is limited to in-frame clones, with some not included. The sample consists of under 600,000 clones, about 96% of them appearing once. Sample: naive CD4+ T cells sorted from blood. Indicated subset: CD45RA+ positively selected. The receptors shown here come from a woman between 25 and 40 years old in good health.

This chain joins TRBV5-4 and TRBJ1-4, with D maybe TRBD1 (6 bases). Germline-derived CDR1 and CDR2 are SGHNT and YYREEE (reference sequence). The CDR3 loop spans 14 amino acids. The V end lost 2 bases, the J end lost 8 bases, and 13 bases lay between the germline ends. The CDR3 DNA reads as TGTGCCAGCAGCTTCCCAGGGGAAGGCGAAAAACTGTTTTTT. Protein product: CASSFPGEGEKLFF. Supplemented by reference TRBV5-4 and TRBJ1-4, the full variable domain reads ETGVTQSPTHLIKTRGQQVTLRCSSQSGHNTVSWYQQALGQGPQFIFQYYREEENGRGNFPPRFSGLQFPNYSSELNVNALELDDSALYLCASSFPGEGEKLFFGSGTQLSVL.

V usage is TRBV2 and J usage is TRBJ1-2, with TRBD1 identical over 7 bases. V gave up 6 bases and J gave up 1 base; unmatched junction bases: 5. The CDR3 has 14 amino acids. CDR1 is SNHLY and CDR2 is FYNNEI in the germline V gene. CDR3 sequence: CASRSTGNNYGYTF. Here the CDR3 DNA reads TGTGCCAGCAGATCGACAGGGAATAACTATGGCTACACCTTC.

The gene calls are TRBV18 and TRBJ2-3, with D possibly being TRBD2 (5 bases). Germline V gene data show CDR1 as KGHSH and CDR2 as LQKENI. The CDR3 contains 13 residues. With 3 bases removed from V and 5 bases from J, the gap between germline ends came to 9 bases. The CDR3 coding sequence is TGTGCCAGCTCACCGGAGACTAAAGATACGCAGTATTTT. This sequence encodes CASSPETKDTQYF.

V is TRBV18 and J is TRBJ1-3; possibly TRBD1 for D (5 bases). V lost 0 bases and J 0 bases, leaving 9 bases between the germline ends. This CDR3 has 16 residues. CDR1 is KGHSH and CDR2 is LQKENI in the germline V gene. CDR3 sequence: CASSPPWGDSGNTIYF. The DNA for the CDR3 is TGTGCCAGCTCACCACCGTGGGGCGACTCTGGAAACACCATATATTTT.

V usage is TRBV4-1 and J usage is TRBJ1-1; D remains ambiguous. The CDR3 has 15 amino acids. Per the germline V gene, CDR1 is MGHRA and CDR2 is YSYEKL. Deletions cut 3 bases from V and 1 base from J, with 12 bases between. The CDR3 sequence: CASSQTTDKNTEAFF. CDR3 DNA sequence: TGCGCCAGCAGCCAGACAACCGACAAGAACACTGAAGCTTTCTTT.